This T cell receptor beta chain was recovered during a study of T cell responses to AZD1222 COVID-19 vaccine. Losses at the gene ends were 6 bases for V and 10 bases for J; bases not matched to a gene: 13. Germline V lookup: CDR1 MDHEN, CDR2 SYDVKM. The CDR3 spans 15 residues. In the case of this clone: Its specificity is not known.

Profiled with immunoSEQ multiplex PCR; TCRdb holds only in-frame clones, not every one. The sample lists about 59,000 clones, roughly 82% occurring once. Study-wide results and caveats: Clonal diversity may have been underestimated in mostly white British donors.

The sample consisted of peripheral blood, taken on day 0 of AZD1222 vaccination. This clonotype was sampled from an adult in good health. V usage is TRBV28 and J usage is TRBJ1-3, with 9 bases fitting TRBD1. The CDR3 region is CASSQTGTGIKTIYF. CDR3 nucleotide sequence: TGTGCCAGCAGCCAAACCGGGACAGGGATAAAGACCATATATTTT.